This T cell receptor (beta chain) was documented in a study of T cell responses to AZD1222 COVID-19 vaccine (dated by TCRdb to the early 2020s). Study-wide context: A total of over 230 trial participants underwent TCR sequencing, of whom 207 had received two doses of AZD1222 and roughly 26 had received two doses of the MenACWY control vaccine. Enrollment into the trials was organized by age into subgroups of 18-55, 56-69 and 70-plus years, and those subgroups contained roughly 160, 29 and 62 TCR-sequenced participants, respectively.

What the study reported, not specific to this receptor: A significant rise in spike-specific TCR breadth and depth was observed after two AZD1222 doses relative to day 0 and relative to MenACWY recipients. The 56-69-year group was small, and its depth increase did not reach significance, likely because of low power. Epitopes outside the regions mutated in the B.1.351 and B.1.1.7 variants were reportedly recognized by nearly half of the unique spike-specific TCRs. Participants were mostly white British, with more females than males. The authors suggested clonal diversity may have been underestimated. Conclusions about previously exposed vaccinees were limited because only 6 or 7 AZD1222 recipients were SARS-CoV-2 seropositive at baseline. Vaccine-associated CD4 TCRs spanned the whole spike protein, with dominant responses in regions 160-218 and 743-854. No day 14 peak-response samples were available, so repertoires were characterized only after the peak T cell response.

The CDR3 regions of human TCRbeta chains were subjected to immunosequencing. Per the authors' processing: Repertoire TCRs were matched against a reference library of SARS-CoV-2-specific TCRs generated with the MIRA antigen-specificity platform. Breadth meant the fraction of unique TCRs that were SARS-CoV-2-associated, whereas depth meant the fraction of total T cells that were SARS-CoV-2-associated. Using the MIRA data, every spike-specific TCR was mapped to the spike region that the TCR reacted to and assigned to either a CD4 or a CD8 class. Log10-transformed breadth and depth values were compared by one-way ANOVA with Sidak's multiple comparisons tests. The immuneACCESS repertoire file appears here via TCRdb, limited to in-frame rearrangements. These files lack a portion of the clones; in checked studies, under half of the deficit traces to unresolved V genes, and the cause of the others is not known. The DNA was the basis for D and trimming; V, J and clone size are from that table. Counted in this sample were 99,000 or so clones; about 91% of them appeared once. In total, the top ten clones hold roughly 45% of the sample.

Trimmed from V: 3 bases; trimmed from J: 7 bases; junction bases lacking a gene match: 4. The germline V gene supplies CDR1 SGHTA and CDR2 FQGTGA. The CDR3 runs 14 amino acids, cysteine and phenylalanine included. CDR3 DNA is the only sequence kept; it has 42 bases, read in frame from the first base. With regard to this clone: What antigen it recognizes has not been identified. No much larger clone exists at a distance of one base, and base qualities are not known.

The meaning of the sample's time point label: about 28 days (+/-7) after the second vaccine dose. AZD1222 recipients with second doses at about 4 weeks or about 12 weeks were pooled, because spike-specific TCR depth and breadth did not differ between schedules. Vaccinee samples came from UK trials COV001 and COV002, including a single-blind randomized controlled phase 2/3 trial of AZD1222 (ChAdOx1 nCoV-19) in healthy adults. Trial participant PBMC samples were collected at day 0 and day 28 after the second dose for TCRbeta chain sequencing. The receptor was isolated from an adult who received the AZD1222 COVID-19 vaccine. Recombination joined TRBV7-3 with TRBJ2-1; 9 central nucleotides agree with TRBD2. The material sequenced was peripheral blood, taken 28 days after the second AZD1222 dose. The CDR3 amino acid sequence is: CASSFQRGDNEQFF. The DNA reads as follows: TGTGCCAGCAGCTTTCAGCGGGGGGATAATGAGCAGTTCTTC.